This entry concerns a single T cell receptor beta chain. What it binds is not known. Sequenced by immunoSEQ multiplex PCR; TCRdb stores in-frame clones only, minus some. The sample holds about 73,000 clones; just under 80% are singletons and the top ten take about 1.6%. Negative selection yielded untouched CD4+ T cells of average about 98% purity. The sample originates from a study of T cell repertoires and HLA-DP antigens. Per the germline V gene, CDR1 is SGDLS and CDR2 is YYNGEE. CDR3 length: 16 amino acids. The J segment lost 6 bases and the V segment lost 4 bases, leaving 11 bases of the junction unmatched.

The TCR sequence derives from a man aged 55 to 70 in good health and CMV-seronegative. This chain links TRBV9 with TRBJ2-2; TRBD2 aligns across 8 bases. The sample consisted of CD4+ T cells from PBMCs. As DNA, the CDR3 is TGTGCCAGCAGCCCGCGGAGCGGGAGATTGGCCGGGGAGCTGTTTTTT. It codes for CASSPRSGRLAGELFF.